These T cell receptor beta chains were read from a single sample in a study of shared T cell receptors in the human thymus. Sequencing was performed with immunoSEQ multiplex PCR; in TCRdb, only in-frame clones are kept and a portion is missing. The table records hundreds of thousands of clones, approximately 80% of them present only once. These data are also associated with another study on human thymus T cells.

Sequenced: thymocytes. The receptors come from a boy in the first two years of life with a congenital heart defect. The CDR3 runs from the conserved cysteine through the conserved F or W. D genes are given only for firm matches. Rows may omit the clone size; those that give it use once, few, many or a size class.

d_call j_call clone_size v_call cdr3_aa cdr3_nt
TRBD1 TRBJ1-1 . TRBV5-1 CASSSRTGGLDTEAFF TGCGCCAGCAGCTCGAGGACAGGGGGCTTGGACACTGAAGCTTTCTTT
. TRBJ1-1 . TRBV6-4 CASSANFREHTEAFF TGTGCCAGCAGTGCCAACTTCCGCGAGCACACTGAAGCTTTCTTT
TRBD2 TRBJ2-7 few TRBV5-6 CASSPTAGGCEQYF TGTGCCAGCAGCCCCACAGCGGGAGGGTGTGAGCAGTACTTC
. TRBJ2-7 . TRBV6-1 CASSSKKSVYEQYF TGTGCCAGCAGTTCGAAAAAATCGGTCTACGAGCAGTACTTC
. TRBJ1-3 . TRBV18 CASSPGWRNTIYF TGTGCCAGCTCACCAGGCTGGCGGAACACCATATATTTT
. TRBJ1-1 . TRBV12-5 CASDRTTHLSSVDTEAFF TGTGCTAGTGATCGAACTACCCACCTCTCCTCGGTGGACACTGAAGCTTTCTTT
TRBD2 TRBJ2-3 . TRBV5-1 CASSLTASGSAPLGKQYF TGCGCCAGCAGCTTGACAGCTAGCGGGAGTGCCCCATTGGGTAAGCAGTATTTT
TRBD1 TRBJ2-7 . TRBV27 CASSLSGTGEQYF TGTGCCAGCAGTTTATCGGGGACAGGGGAGCAGTACTTC
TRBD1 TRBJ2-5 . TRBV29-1 CSVDGTGGGETQYF TGCAGCGTTGACGGGACAGGGGGCGGGGAGACCCAGTACTTC
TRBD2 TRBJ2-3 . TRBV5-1 CASRRGRQPTDTQYF TGCGCCAGCAGGCGCGGGAGGCAACCCACAGATACGCAGTATTTT
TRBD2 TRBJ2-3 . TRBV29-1 CSVRKGSGRVTDTQYF TGCAGCGTCCGAAAAGGAAGCGGGAGGGTCACAGATACGCAGTATTTT
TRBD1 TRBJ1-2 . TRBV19 CASSTTPRTGASYGYTF TGTGCCAGTAGTACCACCCCTCGGACAGGAGCCTCTTATGGCTACACCTTC
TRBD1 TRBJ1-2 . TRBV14 CASAPRGRNYGYTF TGTGCCAGCGCGCCAAGGGGGCGCAACTATGGCTACACCTTC
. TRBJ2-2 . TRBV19 CASTNNYTGELFF TGTGCCAGTACCAATAACTACACCGGGGAGCTGTTTTTT
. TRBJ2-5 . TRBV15 CATSRVGGQKETQYF TGTGCCACCAGCAGAGTAGGCGGGCAGAAAGAGACCCAGTACTTC
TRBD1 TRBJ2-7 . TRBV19 CASSGDRGDEQYF TGTGCCAGTAGCGGGGACAGGGGGGACGAGCAGTACTTC
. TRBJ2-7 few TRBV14 CASSQHVDILISYEQYF TGTGCCAGCAGCCAGCATGTGGACATACTTATCTCCTACGAGCAGTACTTC
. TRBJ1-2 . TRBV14 CASTSGAGLMGGYTF TGTGCCAGCACCTCTGGAGCGGGGCTGATGGGTGGCTACACCTTC
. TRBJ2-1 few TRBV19 CASTNRGWTEYNEQFF TGTGCCAGTACCAATCGGGGATGGACAGAATACAATGAGCAGTTCTTC
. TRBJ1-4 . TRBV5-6 CASSLGGRTLNEKLFF TGTGCCAGCAGCTTGGGGGGGCGGACACTTAATGAAAAACTGTTTTTT
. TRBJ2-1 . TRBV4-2 CASSQVERPNQREQFF TGTGCCAGCAGCCAAGTCGAAAGGCCGAACCAGCGGGAGCAGTTCTTC
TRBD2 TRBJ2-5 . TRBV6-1 CASSEKGTSGRRGETQYF TGTGCCAGCAGTGAAAAGGGGACTAGCGGCCGTAGGGGAGAGACCCAGTACTTC